A selection of T cell receptor beta chains follows, all from one sample in a study of cytomegalovirus exposure and HLA in healthy donors. Measured with immunoSEQ multiplex PCR; TCRdb has only the in-frame clones, and not every one. Among around 69,000 clones listed, approximately 96% were seen once. Sample: PBMCs. The source of these receptors is a woman between 18 and 29 years old in good health and CMV-seropositive. Each CDR3 is given with its conserved first and last residue. The D gene is left open where the match is weak. Clone sizes are given selectively: once, few, many, or a class where the clone is expanded.

V gene	J gene	D gene	clone size	CDR3 protein	CDR3 DNA
TRBV11-3	TRBJ1-1	TRBD1	once	CASSAQGQGGIEAFF	TGTGCCAGCAGCGCCCAGGGACAGGGAGGGATTGAAGCTTTCTTT
TRBV19	TRBJ2-7	.	.	CASSQGAGVYEQYF	TGTGCCAGTAGTCAAGGGGCAGGGGTCTACGAGCAGTACTTC
TRBV29-1	TRBJ1-1	.	once	CSVERSPSGNTEAFF	TGCAGCGTTGAAAGATCACCCTCGGGGAACACTGAAGCTTTCTTT
TRBV19	TRBJ2-3	.	.	CASSARQGTDTQYF	TGTGCCAGTAGTGCCCGGCAGGGGACAGATACGCAGTATTTT
TRBV7-9	TRBJ2-1	TRBD2	.	CASSLGGSFGAAEQFF	TGTGCCAGCAGCTTGGGGGGGTCTTTTGGGGCCGCTGAGCAGTTCTTC
TRBV7-6	TRBJ2-1	TRBD2	.	CASSGGGRAGSSYNEQFF	TGTGCCAGCAGCGGCGGCGGGAGGGCCGGAAGCTCCTACAATGAGCAGTTCTTC
TRBV13	TRBJ2-5	TRBD1	once	CASSLASVGGGETQYF	TGTGCCAGCAGCTTAGCGTCTGTAGGGGGCGGTGAGACCCAGTACTTC
TRBV11-3	TRBJ2-5	.	.	CASGSQETQYF	TGTGCCAGCGGGAGCCAAGAGACCCAGTACTTC
TRBV7-2	TRBJ2-1	TRBD1	.	CASSKAQGLSYNEQFF	TGTGCCAGCAGTAAAGCACAGGGGTTGTCCTACAATGAGCAGTTCTTC
TRBV11-1	TRBJ2-1	TRBD2	.	CASSLGREMYHNEQFF	TGTGCCAGCAGCTTAGGGCGGGAGATGTACCACAATGAGCAGTTCTTC
TRBV6-6	TRBJ2-2	.	.	CASSSLSTGELFF	TGTGCCAGCAGTAGCCTGTCAACCGGGGAGCTGTTTTTT
TRBV19	TRBJ1-3	.	once	CASSAQTTGNTIYF	TGTGCCAGTAGTGCCCAGACTACTGGAAACACCATATATTTT
TRBV28	TRBJ2-5	TRBD2	.	CASSSGLEVWETQYF	TGTGCCAGCAGCTCGGGACTAGAGGTTTGGGAGACCCAGTACTTC
TRBV29-1	TRBJ2-5	TRBD2	.	CSVENGTSGTGETQYF	TGCAGCGTTGAAAATGGGACTAGCGGGACTGGAGAGACCCAGTACTTC
TRBV7-2	TRBJ2-5	.	.	CASSLASGSGTQYF	TGTGCCAGCAGCTTAGCCAGCGGTTCAGGGACCCAGTACTTC
TRBV28	TRBJ2-2	.	.	CASTPDYANTGELFF	TGTGCCAGCACCCCTGACTATGCCAACACCGGGGAGCTGTTTTTT
TRBV4-3	TRBJ2-1	TRBD2	.	CASSPWWWEGHNEQFF	TGCGCCAGCAGCCCCTGGTGGTGGGAGGGACACAATGAGCAGTTCTTC
TRBV10-3	TRBJ2-7	.	few	CAISESRGEQYF	TGTGCCATCAGTGAGTCGCGAGGCGAGCAGTACTTC
TRBV5-5	TRBJ1-4	.	.	CASTFGSSSNEKLFF	TGTGCCAGCACCTTCGGGTCCAGCTCTAATGAAAAACTGTTTTTT
TRBV25-1	TRBJ1-1	TRBD1	.	CASSEDRVGEAFF	TGTGCCAGCAGTGAAGACAGGGTGGGAGAAGCTTTCTTT
TRBV11-2	TRBJ2-3	.	.	CASSLGHLSDTQYF	TGTGCCAGCAGCTTAGGACACCTTTCAGATACGCAGTATTTT
TRBV4-1	TRBJ2-6	.	.	CASSQEEGAPGANVLTF	TGCGCCAGCAGCCAAGAGGAGGGGGCGCCCGGGGCCAACGTCCTGACTTTC
TRBV18	TRBJ2-5	TRBD2	.	CASSPPRTSGQETQYF	TGTGCCAGCTCACCACCCCGGACTAGCGGCCAAGAGACCCAGTACTTC
TRBV6-5	TRBJ1-1	.	.	CASSSGLLNTEAFF	TGTGCCAGCAGTTCGGGACTCCTGAACACTGAAGCTTTCTTT
TRBV7-8	TRBJ1-2	.	.	CASSLSRGGYGYTF	TGTGCCAGCAGCTTATCGAGGGGAGGATATGGCTACACCTTC
TRBV11-1	TRBJ2-2	TRBD2	.	CASSSQREGNTGELFF	TGTGCCAGCAGCTCTCAGCGGGAGGGCAACACCGGGGAGCTGTTTTTT
TRBV13	TRBJ1-5	TRBD1	once	CASSLGQGNQPQHF	TGTGCCAGCAGCTTAGGACAGGGGAATCAGCCCCAGCATTTT
TRBV30	TRBJ2-7	.	.	CAWSLGRDVYEQYF	TGTGCCTGGAGTTTAGGCAGGGATGTGTACGAGCAGTACTTC
TRBV7-9	TRBJ1-5	.	.	CASSYSGGLWNQPQHF	TGTGCCAGCAGCTACAGCGGGGGGCTATGGAATCAGCCCCAGCATTTT
TRBV10-3	TRBJ2-3	.	.	CAIRGTSRRENLDTQYF	TGTGCCATCAGAGGGACATCTCGGCGGGAGAATTTAGATACGCAGTATTTT
TRBV4-3	TRBJ2-1	TRBD2	.	CASSQLIAGGQYNEQFF	TGCGCCAGCAGCCAACTTATAGCGGGAGGGCAGTACAATGAGCAGTTCTTC
TRBV7-2	TRBJ2-4	.	.	CASSPFSVSIKNIQYF	TGTGCCAGCAGCCCCTTTAGCGTGTCCATCAAAAACATTCAGTACTTC
TRBV5-1	TRBJ2-1	TRBD1	.	CASSHSGTGINEQFF	TGCGCCAGCAGCCACTCCGGGACAGGGATCAATGAGCAGTTCTTC
TRBV19	TRBJ1-5	.	.	CASSIWTGRGNQPQHF	TGTGCCAGTAGTATTTGGACGGGCAGGGGAAATCAGCCCCAGCATTTT
TRBV19	TRBJ2-1	TRBD2	.	CASSGGRAGDEQFF	TGTGCCAGTAGTGGCGGGAGGGCCGGGGATGAGCAGTTCTTC
TRBV29-1	TRBJ2-3	.	.	CSVEAGGTDTQYF	TGCAGCGTTGAGGCGGGCGGCACAGATACGCAGTATTTT
TRBV27	TRBJ2-7	.	.	CASSPGEATYEQYF	TGTGCCAGCAGTCCCGGGGAGGCGACCTACGAGCAGTACTTC
TRBV9	TRBJ2-1	TRBD2	once	CASSVGPPVAGGNLNEQFF	TGTGCCAGCAGCGTAGGACCCCCTGTGGCGGGAGGGAACTTGAATGAGCAGTTCTTC
TRBV6-6	TRBJ2-7	.	.	CASSNPQGWEQYF	TGTGCCAGCAGTAATCCACAGGGATGGGAGCAGTACTTC
TRBV27	TRBJ2-3	TRBD2	.	CASSTGTSGRAIFMQYF	TGTGCCAGCAGTACAGGGACTAGCGGGAGGGCCATCTTTATGCAGTATTTT
TRBV19	TRBJ2-7	TRBD2	once	CASSALAGGYEQYF	TGTGCCAGTAGTGCCCTAGCGGGAGGGTACGAGCAGTACTTC
TRBV7-2	TRBJ1-2	TRBD1	once	CASSLAVGGLTDGYTF	TGTGCCAGCAGCTTAGCCGTAGGGGGCCTCACGGATGGCTACACCTTC
TRBV2	TRBJ2-2	TRBD2	.	CASSESGGGTGELFF	TGTGCCAGCAGTGAGAGCGGGGGAGGAACCGGGGAGCTGTTTTTT
TRBV7-9	TRBJ2-3	TRBD2	.	CASSLSGSTDTQYF	TGTGCCAGCAGTCTTAGCGGGAGCACAGATACGCAGTATTTT
TRBV18	TRBJ2-2	.	.	CASSQGHNTGELFF	TGTGCCAGCTCCCAAGGACACAACACCGGGGAGCTGTTTTTT
TRBV7-8	TRBJ2-2	TRBD1	.	CASSPNRQGGNTGELFF	TGTGCCAGCAGCCCTAATCGACAGGGGGGTAACACCGGGGAGCTGTTTTTT
TRBV29-1	TRBJ2-2	.	.	CSVTGKGLFSGELFF	TGCAGCGTTACAGGGAAGGGATTGTTTTCCGGGGAGCTGTTTTTT
TRBV6-5	TRBJ2-1	.	.	CASRTKALYNEQFF	TGTGCCAGCAGGACCAAAGCGTTGTACAATGAGCAGTTCTTC
TRBV7-9	TRBJ2-2	.	.	CASSLLVEGGELFF	TGTGCCAGCAGCTTATTGGTTGAGGGCGGGGAGCTGTTTTTT
TRBV7-9	TRBJ2-2	TRBD2	.	CASSLGALAGTFGELFF	TGTGCCAGCAGCTTAGGGGCACTAGCGGGTACCTTCGGGGAGCTGTTTTTT
TRBV30	TRBJ1-4	.	.	CAWSVTGANEKLFF	TGTGCCTGGAGTGTAACGGGGGCTAATGAAAAACTGTTTTTT